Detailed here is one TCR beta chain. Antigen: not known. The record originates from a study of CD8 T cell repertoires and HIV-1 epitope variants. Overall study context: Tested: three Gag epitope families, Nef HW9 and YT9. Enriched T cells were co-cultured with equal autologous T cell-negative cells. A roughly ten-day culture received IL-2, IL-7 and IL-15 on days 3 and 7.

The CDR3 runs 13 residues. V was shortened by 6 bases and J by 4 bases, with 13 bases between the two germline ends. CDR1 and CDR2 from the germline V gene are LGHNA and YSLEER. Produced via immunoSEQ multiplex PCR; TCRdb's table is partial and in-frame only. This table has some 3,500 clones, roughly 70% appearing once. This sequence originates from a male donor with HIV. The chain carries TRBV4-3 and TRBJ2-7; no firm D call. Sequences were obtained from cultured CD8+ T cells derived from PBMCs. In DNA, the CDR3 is TGCGCCAGCAGTCCAAGTAGACATTACGAGCAGTACTTC. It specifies CASSPSRHYEQYF.